The 25 T cell receptor beta chains below come from one sample, sequenced in a study of glioma-infiltrating T cells after dendritic cell vaccination. Clones were sequenced by immunoSEQ multiplex PCR, and TCRdb holds only the in-frame ones, with some missing. The top ten hold almost 6% of the sample, which has some 100,000 clones, roughly three quarters seen once. Sample: blood, taken before dendritic cell vaccination. The receptors were gathered from a human donor with glioblastoma.

The chain links TRBV7-2 to TRBJ1-2; D is uncertain. In germline, CDR1 is SGHTA, CDR2 FQGNSA. This CDR3 has 14 residues. Deletions cut 4 bases from V and 3 bases from J, with 12 bases between. The CDR3 sequence: CASSSLGGHYGYTF. DNA for the CDR3: TGTGCCAGCAGCTCCCTAGGTGGTCACTATGGCTACACCTTC.

V and J are TRBV5-1 and TRBJ2-1; 8 nucleotides line up with TRBD1. V gave up 5 bases and J gave up 5 bases; unmatched junction bases: 6. The V gene's germline CDR1 is SGHRS and CDR2 YFSETQ. This CDR3 comprises 14 residues. The CDR3 DNA sequence: TGCGCCAGCAGTTCGGGACAGGAGGACAATGAGCAGTTCTTC. Translated, it gives CASSSGQEDNEQFF.

The V call is TRBV7-2, the J call TRBJ2-7, with TRBD2 matching over 9 bases. This CDR3 spans 17 amino acids. The J segment lost 0 bases and the V segment lost 1 base, leaving 7 bases of the junction unmatched. Germline CDR1 SGHTA, CDR2 FQGNSA. The CDR3 DNA is TGTGCCAGCAGCTTAGGCCCCCTAGCGGGGAGCTCCTACGAGCAGTACTTC. Translating gives CASSLGPLAGSSYEQYF. Variable domain in full (rest from reference TRBV7-2 and TRBJ2-7): GAGVSQSPSNKVTEKGKDVELRCDPISGHTALYWYRQSLGQGLEFLIYFQGNSAPDKSGLPSDRFSAERTGGSVSTLTIQRTQQEDSAVYLCASSLGPLAGSSYEQYFGPGTRLTVT.

The CDR3, as DNA: TGCAGCGTCCGTCGACAGGGAGGAGAAAAACTGTTTTTT. Translating it yields CSVRRQGGEKLFF. This rearrangement joins TRBV29-1 to TRBJ1-4; 7 bases are a match to TRBD1. CDR3 length: 13 amino acids. The ends lost 6 bases at V and 8 bases at J; junction bases unmatched: 9. Germline lookup yields CDR1 SQVTM and CDR2 ANQGSEA.

The chain joins TRBV5-4 to TRBJ2-2; D remains ambiguous. The germline V and J ends were trimmed by 0 bases and 7 bases, with 7 bases remaining between them. The CDR3 length is 13 residues. Germline CDR1 SGHNT, CDR2 YYREEE (reference sequence). The CDR3 DNA follows: TGTGCCAGCAGCTTGGTTTTCGGCGGGGAGCTGTTTTTT. Translated: CASSLVFGGELFF.

The gene calls are TRBV5-1 and TRBJ1-3; D call uncertain. This CDR3 has 14 amino acids. Germline CDR1 and CDR2: SGHRS and YFSETQ. The V gene lost 4 bases and the J gene lost 4 bases, with 12 bases spanning the gap. The DNA of the CDR3 is TGCGCCAGCAGCGAGGGAACTCCGGGAAACACCATATATTTT. Translated: CASSEGTPGNTIYF.

In this sample, this clone turned up many times. The chain employs TRBV6-1 and TRBJ1-5; no definite D call. CDR3 length equals 13 residues. From germline, CDR1 is MNHNS and CDR2 SASEGT. V dropped 2 bases and J dropped 6 bases, with 8 bases sitting between them. In nucleotides, the CDR3 is TGTGCCAGCAGTGAAAACCTCGGTCAGCCCCAGCATTTT. It codes for CASSENLGQPQHF.

The genes are TRBV6-5 and TRBJ1-2, with TRBD1 identical over 8 bases. The length of the CDR3 is 15 residues. Germline CDR1 and CDR2: MNHEY and SVGAGI. With 7 bases clipped from V and 8 bases from J, the junction kept 15 bases outside the gene matches. CDR3 bases: TGTGCCAGCACCGGGGACAGGTGGGTGGGAGGAGGCTACACCTTC. Translation: CASTGDRWVGGGYTF.

The chain carries TRBV27 and TRBJ2-7; 15 bases are shared with TRBD2. Germline CDR1 MNHEY, CDR2 SMNVEV (reference sequence). The length of the CDR3 is 16 residues. Trimming at V came to 9 bases and at J to 7 bases, leaving 13 bases not matched to a gene. The CDR3 protein is CARRLAGTSGRYEQYF. CDR3 coding DNA: TGTGCCAGGCGCTTAGCTGGGACTAGCGGGAGGTATGAGCAGTACTTC.

The V call is TRBV27, the J call TRBJ1-1, with 7 bases lining up with TRBD1. This CDR3 is 14 amino acids long. Germline trimming cut 3 bases from V and 7 bases from J; bases unmatched to any gene: 8. The germline CDR1 and CDR2 sequences are MNHEY and SMNVEV (reference sequence). The CDR3 spells CASSFWGRGVEAFF. As DNA, the CDR3 is TGTGCCAGCAGTTTCTGGGGCAGGGGGGTTGAAGCTTTCTTT.

The chain is built from TRBV2 and TRBJ2-5; 10 bases are shared with TRBD2. The junction had 8 bases not matched to a gene; V was cut back by 6 bases and J by 1 base. The CDR3 is 16 residues long. Germline CDR1 and CDR2: SNHLY and FYNNEI. The CDR3 nucleotides read TGTGCCAGCAGGACCCCGCAGCGGGGGGGCCAAGAGACCCAGTACTTC. Encoded protein: CASRTPQRGGQETQYF.

The CDR3 DNA reads TGTGCCAGCGCCCTGGCCAGCTATGGCTACACCTTC. Amino acids: CASALASYGYTF. The J gene is TRBJ1-2, the V gene TRBV2; no definite D call. Germline CDR1 SNHLY, CDR2 FYNNEI. CDR3 length: 12 residues. V shed 8 bases and J shed 4 bases, with 11 bases lying between them.

This clone appeared a few times. The rearrangement joins TRBV6-6 to TRBJ2-2, with a possible D match to TRBD2 (6 bases). CDR1 is MNHNY and CDR2 is SVGAGI in the germline V gene (reference sequence). This CDR3 has 16 amino acids. Trimming took 6 bases from V and 2 from J, leaving 16 bases between them. CDR3 coding DNA: TGTGCCAGCAGACACTGGGGGAGGTTAAACACCGGGGAGCTGTTTTTT. This codes for CASRHWGRLNTGELFF.

This chain links TRBV7-9 with TRBJ1-2, with a weak D call TRBD1 (6 bases). CDR3 size: 16 residues. CDR1 is SEHNR and CDR2 is FQNEAQ in the germline V gene (reference sequence). The V gene lost 5 bases and the J gene lost 4 bases, with 20 bases spanning the gap. This CDR3 is CASSPGGGGPIYGYTF. CDR3 DNA: TGTGCCAGCAGCCCCGGGGGAGGGGGACCCATCTATGGCTACACCTTC.

The chain has TRBV21-1 and TRBJ2-4; the table's D call, TRBD1, has no DNA check behind it. TRBV21-1 is listed as a pseudogene. The CDR3 is made up of 16 amino acids. CDR3 bases: TGTGCCAGCAGCGGGCCTGGGCTACTGGGTTCAAACATTCAGTACTTC. Translating it yields CASSGPGLLGSNIQYF.

The chain combines TRBV7-3 with TRBJ2-5, with TRBD2 matching 8 bases. Germline V gives CDR1 SGHTA, CDR2 FQGTGA. CDR3 length: 15 residues. V lost 5 bases and J lost 2; bases outside the gene matches: 7. The CDR3 DNA reads as TGTGCCAGCAGCCCCTTAGCGGGGCCGCAAGAGACCCAGTACTTC. It specifies CASSPLAGPQETQYF.

V gene TRBV2 combines with J gene TRBJ2-5, with D uncertain. The better agreement between TRBJ2-7 and the DNA end casts doubt on the J call. This CDR3 is built from 14 residues. Germline CDR1 and CDR2: SNHLY and FYNNEI. CDR3 nucleotides: TGTGCCAGCAGTGAGTGGGCAGGAACCTACGAGCAGTACTTC. Protein: CASSEWAGTYEQYF.

This clone was detected only a few times. Within the sample, other DNA sequences also encode this same CDR3. This sequence joins TRBV9 and TRBJ2-1, with TRBD2 matching 7 bases. CDR1 is SGDLS and CDR2 is YYNGEE in the germline V gene. The CDR3 totals 15 residues. V shed 0 bases and J 0 bases; nucleotides not matched to a gene: 0. This CDR3 reads CASSVAGGSYNEQFF. The CDR3 DNA follows: TGTGCCAGCAGCGTAGCGGGGGGCTCCTACAATGAGCAGTTCTTC.

J is TRBJ1-5 and V is TRBV30; 8 positions match TRBD1. V lost 2 bases to trimming and J lost 6 bases; unmatched junction nucleotides: 3. Germline V CDR1 and CDR2: GTSNPN, SVGIG (reference sequence). This CDR3 region has 13 residues. The CDR3 is CAWSPGGGQPQHF. CDR3 bases: TGTGCCTGGAGTCCAGGGGGCGGTCAGCCCCAGCATTTT.

This clone was counted at least ten times. V gene TRBV6-6 combines with J gene TRBJ1-2, with TRBD1 as a possible D gene (6 bases). V lost 7 bases, J lost 8 bases, and 20 bases lay in between. This CDR3 comprises 14 residues. Germline V gene lookup returns CDR1 MNHNY and CDR2 SVGAGI (reference sequence). The CDR3 region is CASTAGPARGGYTF. CDR3 bases: TGTGCCAGCACCGCTGGACCCGCCAGGGGCGGCTACACCTTC.

The chain carries TRBV10-3 and TRBJ1-6, with D hard to call. Germline V gene lookup returns CDR1 ENHRY and CDR2 SYGVKD. The CDR3 has 16 residues. V gave up 7 bases and J gave up 0 bases, with 13 bases separating them. In nucleotides, the CDR3 is TGTGCCATCAACAGAATAGGGAGCTCCTATAATTCACCCCTCCACTTT. Translated: CAINRIGSSYNSPLHF.

J is TRBJ1-1 and V is TRBV7-9, with TRBD1 identical over 8 bases. V shed 2 bases and J 8 bases; nucleotides not matched to a gene: 7. This CDR3 region has 14 residues. CDR1 is SEHNR, CDR2 FQNEAQ, per germline (reference sequence). The CDR3 reads CASSLTGQVGEAFF. In nucleotides, the CDR3 is TGTGCCAGCAGCTTAACGGGACAGGTCGGGGAAGCTTTCTTT.

J is TRBJ2-7 and V is TRBV11-2; D unclear. The CDR3 has 13 amino acids. Germline CDR1 and CDR2: SGHAT and FQNNGV. Trimming took off 2 bases at V and 2 bases at J, with 7 bases between the two ends. Written as DNA, the CDR3 is TGTGCCAGCAGCTTACAGGCTCCCTACGAGCAGTACTTC. It is translated as CASSLQAPYEQYF.

The chain carries TRBV30 and TRBJ1-4; TRBD1 is a possible D gene (6 bases). Between the trimmed V and J ends, which lost 1 base and 7 bases, there was a span of 7 bases. This CDR3 is 12 amino acids long. Germline V CDR1 and CDR2: GTSNPN, SVGIG (reference sequence). CDR3 sequence (DNA): TGTGCCTGGAGTGGGGGGCTTGAAAAACTGTTTTTT. Amino acids: CAWSGGLEKLFF.

The chain carries TRBV28 and TRBJ2-7, with a tentative D call TRBD1 (5 bases). CDR1 and CDR2 (germline): MDHEN, SYDVKM. This CDR3 spans 13 amino acids. Trimming removed 3 bases from V and 8 bases from J, with 14 bases in between. The CDR3 region is CASSFRQSPKQYF. The CDR3 coding sequence is TGTGCCAGCAGTTTCAGACAGTCCCCCAAGCAGTACTTC. The full variable domain, its missing parts supplied by reference TRBV28 and TRBJ2-7, is DVKVTQSSRYLVKRTGEKVFLECVQDMDHENMFWYRQDPGLGLRLIYFSYDVKMKEKGDIPEGYSVSREKKERFSLILESASTNQTSMYLCASSFRQSPKQYFGPGTRLTVT.